These 5 T cell receptor beta chains originate from one sample sequenced in a study of T-cell reconstitution after alpha-beta-depleted transplantation in children. Unique molecular identifiers were incorporated when the TCRbeta library was constructed. From the PCR reads, TCRdb called clonotypes with MiXCR, one entry per CDR3 protein. The sample holds about 230,000 distinct CDR3 sequences, 9.7% seen once. The source material was PBMCs from the stem cell graft donor, sampled from the stem cell graft. Receptors were obtained from a human donor who donated a stem cell graft to a child with SCID.

V gene TRBV27 combines with J gene TRBJ2-5; TRBD1 aligns across 7 bases. CDR1 and CDR2 (germline): MNHEY, SMNVEV (reference sequence). The CDR3 covers 15 residues. The junction had 9 bases not matched to a gene; V was cut back by 7 bases and J by 1 base. The CDR3 here is CASTAVGQPQETQYF. In nucleotides, the CDR3 is TGTGCCAGCACGGCCGTGGGACAGCCCCAAGAGACCCAGTACTTC.

V and J are TRBV5-1 and TRBJ2-2, with 7 bases that match TRBD2. Losses at the gene ends were 3 bases for V and 4 bases for J; bases not matched to a gene: 3. CDR1 is SGHRS, CDR2 YFSETQ, per germline. This CDR3 has 14 residues. The CDR3 reads CASSSTSFTGELFF. CDR3 DNA: TGCGCCAGCAGCTCGACTAGCTTCACCGGGGAGCTGTTTTTT.

At least ten counts were recorded for this clonotype. The chain links TRBV15 to TRBJ1-1; no definite D call. Per the germline V gene, CDR1 is LNHNV and CDR2 is YYDKDF (reference sequence). The CDR3 has 12 residues. V gave up 6 bases and J gave up 11 bases, with 16 bases separating them. CDR3 amino acids: CATRDVGAGAFF. In nucleotides, the CDR3 is TGTGCCACCAGAGATGTCGGTGCCGGGGCTTTCTTT.

Many counts were recorded for this clonotype. The chain uses TRBV9 and TRBJ1-2; TRBD1 is a possible D gene (5 bases). Deletions cut 0 bases from V and 7 bases from J, with 13 bases between. The CDR3 spans 14 residues. Germline V gene data show CDR1 as SGDLS and CDR2 as YYNGEE. The chain's CDR3 is CASSVAGGSGGYTF. CDR3 DNA: TGTGCCAGCAGCGTAGCCGGGGGGTCGGGTGGCTACACCTTC.

At least ten counts were recorded for this clonotype. The chain has TRBV3-1 and TRBJ2-5; D not certain. V lost 1 base and J 8 bases, leaving 2 bases between the germline ends. The germline gives CDR1 LGHDT, CDR2 YNNKEL (reference sequence). The CDR3 covers 10 residues. The CDR3 sequence: CASSQGTQYF. The CDR3 DNA reads TGTGCCAGCAGCCAAGGAACCCAGTACTTC.